A single sample is the source of the 29 T cell receptor beta chains below, sequenced in a study of glioma-infiltrating T cells. Amplification of TCR alpha and beta CDR3 regions from RNA used iRepertoire nested multiplex PCR. TCRdb redid the calling of the multiplex PCR reads with MiXCR, one entry per CDR3 protein. The sample yields around 180,000 distinct CDR3 sequences, about 47% seen once. The material sequenced was glioma tissue, nonneoplastic brain tissue, or PBMCs (not recorded which). These receptors were collected from a human donor with low-grade glioma or glioblastoma, undergoing nonglioma brain surgery, or in good health (not recorded which).

The chain joins TRBV15 to TRBJ2-7; no reliable D call. The CDR3 has 12 amino acids. Germline-derived CDR1 and CDR2 are LNHNV and YYDKDF (reference sequence). V lost 2 bases, J lost 6 bases, and 8 bases lay in between. The CDR3 coding sequence is TGTGCCACCAGCAGATATACATCCGAGCAGTACTTC. It translates to CATSRYTSEQYF. Complete variable domain (other parts from reference TRBV15 and TRBJ2-7): DAMVIQNPRYQVTQFGKPVTLSCSQTLNHNVMYWYQQKSSQAPKLLFHYYDKDFNNEADTPDNFQSRRPNTSFCFLDIRSPGLGDTAMYLCATSRYTSEQYFGPGTRLTVT.

Many counts were recorded for this clonotype. This chain links TRBV28 with TRBJ2-5; the D is unclear. This CDR3 contains 14 residues. Trimming removed 3 bases at V and 1 base at J, with 9 bases between. The V gene's germline CDR1 is MDHEN and CDR2 SYDVKM. The CDR3, as DNA: TGTGCCAGCAGTTTCATGTTGGGCCAAGAGACCCAGTACTTC. It translates to CASSFMLGQETQYF.

This sequence joins TRBV7-2 and TRBJ1-2; D is perhaps TRBD1 (6 bases). V was clipped by 5 bases and J by 8 bases, with 24 bases between them. CDR3 size: 16 residues. The germline V gene has CDR1 SGHTA and CDR2 FQGNSA. The CDR3, as DNA: TGTGCCAGCAGCGTAGGACGGGACACCTTGCAAGGAGGCTACACCTTC. This codes for CASSVGRDTLQGGYTF.

With respect to this clonotype: Mismatch with germline at one junction end may stem from a read error. J is TRBJ2-3 and V is TRBV19; TRBD1 matches 7 bases. This CDR3 has 13 amino acids. Germline V gives CDR1 LNHDA, CDR2 SQIVND (reference sequence). CDR3 region: CASSISGTDAQYF. The CDR3 nucleotides read TGTGCCAGTAGTATATCGGGGACAGATGCGCAGTATTTT.

Concerning this clonotype itself: This may come from a read error, since a much larger clone is one base off. The chain couples TRBV28 to TRBJ2-3; 14 positions agree with TRBD2. Germline assignment: CDR1 MDHEN and CDR2 SYDVKM. CDR3 size: 16 residues. The CDR3 sequence is CASSVTSGGDTDAQYF. In DNA form, the CDR3 reads TGTGCCAGCAGTGTGACTAGCGGGGGGGACACAGATGCGCAGTATTTT. Together with reference TRBV28 and TRBJ2-3, the CDR3 gives the full variable domain: DVKVTQSSRYLVKRTGEKVFLECVQDMDHENMFWYRQDPGLGLRLIYFSYDVKMKEKGDIPEGYSVSREKKERFSLILESASTNQTSMYLCASSVTSGGDTDAQYFGPGTRLTVL.

This clonotype is a singleton in its sample. Just one base apart from a much larger clone, this may be a read error. The conserved final phenylalanine or tryptophan is absent from the CDR3, which likely points to a read error. This chain links TRBV20-1 with TRBJ2-7; perhaps TRBD1 as D (5 bases). The CDR3 sequence is 13 residues long. CDR1 and CDR2 (germline): DFQATT, SNEGSKA (reference sequence). V lost 7 bases to trimming and J lost 6 bases, with 19 bases between them. As DNA, the CDR3 is TGCAGTGAATCCGGGCCAGGGATGGGCGAGCAGTACTTA. It codes for CSESGPGMGEQYL.

As for this clonotype: A read error may explain this, as a much larger clone is one base away. This chain connects TRBV28 to TRBJ2-1, with 11 positions matching TRBD2. Germline V CDR1 and CDR2: MDHEN, SYDVKM. Trimming at V came to 2 bases and at J to 9 bases, leaving 6 bases not matched to a gene. There are 15 residues in the CDR3. The DNA for the CDR3 is TGTGCCAGCAGTTTACTTATTAGCGGGAGGGGTGAGCAGTTCTTC. Encoded protein: CASSLLISGRGEQFF.

This clonotype has at least ten counts. The chain has TRBV28 and TRBJ1-4; D unclear. The CDR3 loop spans 10 amino acids. Germline-derived CDR1 and CDR2 are MDHEN and SYDVKM. The ends were cut back, 5 bases at V and 5 bases at J, with 0 bases in the middle. CDR3 DNA: TGTGCCAGCAGTAATGAAAAACTGTTTTTT. Amino acids: CASSNEKLFF.

This clonotype was seen a few times. The CDR3 nucleotides read TGTGCCAGCAGCCAAGTCAGCGAGATCCAGTTCTTC. Its translation is CASSQVSEIQFF. This rearrangement joins TRBV3-1 to TRBJ2-1; D is ambiguous. Trimming stripped 1 base from V and 13 bases from J, with 11 bases between. CDR3 length: 12 residues. Germline CDR1 is LGHDT and CDR2 is YNNKEL (reference sequence).

This clonotype was seen many times. This chain joins TRBV28 and TRBJ2-7; D gene ambiguous. The germline gives CDR1 MDHEN, CDR2 SYDVKM. The V end was cut by 2 bases, the J end by 7 bases, with 6 bases between. This CDR3 is built from 11 residues. CDR3 nucleotides: TGTGCCAGCAGTTTACCCCCAGAGCAGTACTTC. Its protein product is CASSLPPEQYF. Variable domain in full (rest from reference TRBV28 and TRBJ2-7): DVKVTQSSRYLVKRTGEKVFLECVQDMDHENMFWYRQDPGLGLRLIYFSYDVKMKEKGDIPEGYSVSREKKERFSLILESASTNQTSMYLCASSLPPEQYFGPGTRLTVT.

In the case of this clonotype: A much more abundant neighbour one base away suggests this may be a read error. The chain uses TRBV6-1 and TRBJ2-7; tentatively, D is TRBD1 (6 bases). Trimming shortened V by 7 bases and J by 2 bases, and 15 bases separated the two germline ends. This CDR3 spans 14 amino acids. Germline-derived CDR1 and CDR2 are MNHNS and SASEGT. In DNA form, the CDR3 reads TGTGCCAGCATTTTACAGGGCTTGACCTACGAGCAGTACTTC. Residues: CASILQGLTYEQYF.

This clonotype showed up many times. DNA for the CDR3: TGCGCCAGCAGCCAACTTACTAGCGGCCAAGAGACCCAGTACTTC. Translated, it gives CASSQLTSGQETQYF. The chain uses TRBV4-1 and TRBJ2-5; 8 nucleotides match TRBD2. Germline assignment: CDR1 MGHRA and CDR2 YSYEKL. V gave up 2 bases and J gave up 1 base; unmatched junction bases: 3. The CDR3 runs 15 residues.

Worth noting for this clonotype: One junction end disagrees with the germline gene, perhaps due to a read error. The CDR3, as DNA: TGTGCCAGCAGTTTTTTTAGGGACCCGAGTAGCGGGATGTCCGATGAGCAGCTCTTC. This gives the protein CASSFFRDPSSGMSDEQLF. The chain employs TRBV28 and TRBJ2-1; TRBD2 matches at 8 bases. Germline V gene data show CDR1 as MDHEN and CDR2 as SYDVKM. CDR3 length: 19 residues.

This rearrangement joins TRBV28 to TRBJ2-5; D unresolved. The DNA end is a closer match to TRBJ2-1, so the J assignment may be wrong. The CDR3 has 13 residues. Germline CDR1 is MDHEN and CDR2 is SYDVKM. The CDR3 loop is CASSKTTADEQFF. In DNA form, the CDR3 reads TGTGCCAGCAGTAAAACTACTGCCGATGAGCAGTTCTTC.

Turning to this clonotype: The junction and the germline gene differ at one end; a read error may be behind it. The chain recombines TRBV6-2 or TRBV6-3 with TRBJ1-5; D gene unclear. The CDR3 covers 13 residues. Looked up from germline, CDR1 is MNHEY and CDR2 is SVGEGT. CDR3 protein: CASRMGDNQTQHF. The CDR3 DNA is TGTGCCAGCAGAATGGGAGACAATCAGACCCAGCATTTT.

In this sample, this clonotype turned up many times. The chain uses TRBV15 and TRBJ1-5; D gene ambiguous. V was cut by 0 bases and J by 6 bases, with 15 bases left in between. This CDR3 is built from 16 residues. Germline V gene data show CDR1 as LNHNV and CDR2 as YYDKDF (reference sequence). CDR3 sequence reads: CATSRDFTGESQPQHF. CDR3 bases: TGTGCCACCAGCAGAGATTTTACTGGGGAAAGTCAGCCCCAGCATTTT.

The V gene is TRBV3-1, the J gene TRBJ1-1; no clear D gene. The CDR3 length is 15 residues. Germline V gene lookup returns CDR1 LGHDT and CDR2 YNNKEL (reference sequence). Trimming cost V 2 bases and J 2 bases, with 12 bases left between them. CDR3 coding DNA: TGTGCCAGCAGCCAATACCCTGGGCCCAACACTGAAGCTTTCTTT. This codes for CASSQYPGPNTEAFF.

The rearrangement links TRBV19 to TRBJ1-5; D remains ambiguous. Germline values: CDR1 LNHDA, CDR2 SQIVND (reference sequence). The V end lost 9 bases, the J end lost 2 bases, and 14 bases lay between the germline ends. There are 14 residues in the CDR3. CDR3 region: CASSRGPRNQPQHF. DNA of the CDR3: TGTGCCAGCTCGCGCGGACCTCGCAATCAGCCCCAGCATTTT.

Comments on this clonotype: This may come from a read error, since a much larger clone is one base off. The chain is built from TRBV20-1 and TRBJ2-7; 7 nucleotides agree with TRBD2. V trimming: 5 bases; J trimming: 4 bases; junction bases outside the gene matches: 14. From germline, CDR1 is DFQATT and CDR2 SNEGSKA (reference sequence). The CDR3 has 15 residues. As DNA, the CDR3 is TGCAGTGCTGCGGGTCTAGCGGTCTTCCATTACGAGCAGTACTTC. Amino acid sequence: CSAAGLAVFHYEQYF.

This clonotype was seen at least ten times. The chain uses TRBV6-2 or TRBV6-3 and TRBJ2-7; 10 bases map to TRBD1. This CDR3 has 16 amino acids. Losses at the gene ends were 2 bases for V and 4 bases for J; bases not matched to a gene: 8. Germline CDR1 reads MNHEY; CDR2 reads SVGEGT. CDR3 nucleotide sequence: TGTGCCAGCAGTTACCACCGGGGGACAGGGGAGTACGAGCAGTACTTC. The encoded protein is CASSYHRGTGEYEQYF.

This chain links TRBV28 with TRBJ2-2; the match to TRBD1 covers 9 bases. Germline V gene sequence: CDR1 MDHEN, CDR2 SYDVKM. V shed 10 bases and J 4 bases; nucleotides not matched to a gene: 10. The CDR3 is 15 residues long. The CDR3 bases are TGTGCCACCCTAGGGGGGACAGGGACCACCGGGGAGCTGTTTTTT. This codes for CATLGGTGTTGELFF.

A remark on this clonotype: A read error may explain this, as a much larger clone is one base away. The rearrangement links TRBV7-6 to TRBJ1-3, with D unclear. Germline assignment: CDR1 SGHVS and CDR2 FNYEAQ. The CDR3 spans 13 residues. Trimming removed 5 bases from V and 5 bases from J, with 10 bases in between. This CDR3 reads CASSLQSRNTIYF. CDR3 nucleotide sequence: TGTGCCAGCAGCCTACAGTCTCGAAACACCATATATTTT. The full variable domain, its missing parts supplied by reference TRBV7-6 and TRBJ1-3, is GAGVSQSPRYKVTKRGQDVALRCDPISGHVSLYWYRQALGQGPEFLTYFNYEAQQDKSGLPNDRFSAERPEGSISTLTIQRTEQRDSAMYRCASSLQSRNTIYFGEGSWLTVV.

The chain uses TRBV20-1 and TRBJ2-5; TRBD2 is a possible D gene (6 bases). This CDR3 has 12 amino acids. Germline CDR1 is DFQATT and CDR2 is SNEGSKA (reference sequence). The germline V and J ends were trimmed by 3 bases and 7 bases, with 12 bases remaining between them. The CDR3 here is CSASGSAATQYF. Written as DNA, the CDR3 is TGCAGTGCTAGCGGGAGTGCCGCGACCCAGTACTTC.

As regards this clonotype: At one of its ends the junction is not consistent with the germline gene, which may arise from a read error. This chain links TRBV7-6 with TRBJ2-7, with D unresolved. This CDR3 is built from 14 residues. Germline CDR1 is SGHVS and CDR2 is FNYEAQ. As DNA, the CDR3 is TGTGCCAGCAGCAAGCCAGACGGATCCTACCAGCAGTACTTC. As protein: CASSKPDGSYQQYF.

This clonotype has ten or more counts. The V and J genes are TRBV28 and TRBJ2-3; 8 bases match TRBD1. Germline V gene lookup returns CDR1 MDHEN and CDR2 SYDVKM. This CDR3 is 13 amino acids long. V trimming: 10 bases; J trimming: 2 bases; junction bases outside the gene matches: 5. DNA of the CDR3: TGTGCCAACGGACAGGGTGACACAGATACGCAGTATTTT. Translated: CANGQGDTDTQYF.

The table lists this clonotype with a few counts. This chain connects TRBV10-1 to TRBJ1-2, with 7 bases identical to TRBD1. Looked up from germline, CDR1 is WNHNN and CDR2 is SYGVQD (reference sequence). This CDR3 contains 16 residues. J gave up 4 bases and V 3 bases, and 11 bases lay outside the gene matches. Here the CDR3 DNA reads TGCGCCAGCAGTGAACGGAACAGGGGAGGTAGCTATGGCTACACCTTC. It encodes CASSERNRGGSYGYTF.

The chain carries TRBV19 and TRBJ2-2; D could derive from TRBD1 or TRBD2 (5 bases each). Trimming took off 5 bases at V and 6 bases at J, with 19 bases between the two ends. This CDR3 contains 16 residues. Germline CDR1 and CDR2: LNHDA and SQIVND (reference sequence). This chain's CDR3 is CASSLSGTGRSGELFF. CDR3 nucleotide sequence: TGTGCCAGTAGTCTTTCCGGGACGGGCCGGTCCGGGGAGCTGTTTTTT.

Notes on this clonotype: This may be a read error: a much more frequent sequence differs by one nucleotide. The chain carries TRBV14 and TRBJ1-1; D is ambiguous. The CDR3 contains 15 residues. From germline, CDR1 is SGHDN and CDR2 FVKESK. V lost 1 base, J lost 1 base, and 10 bases lay in between. CDR3 in DNA: TGTGCCAGCAGCCAAGCTAGTTCGGGGAACACTGAAGCTTTCTTT. It yields the protein CASSQASSGNTEAFF.

A remark on this clonotype: The germline gene is not matched at one end of the junction; a read error may be the cause. The chain is built from TRBV5-4 and TRBJ2-1, with TRBD1 matching 7 bases. The CDR3 length is 15 residues. Per germline, CDR1 SGHNT and CDR2 YYREEE (reference sequence). CDR3 sequence (DNA): TGTGCCAGCAGCCAGGGGGACAGATCCTACAATGAGAAGTTCTTC. Translating gives CASSQGDRSYNEKFF.